These 21 T cell receptor beta chains were all obtained from the same sample, sequenced in a study of CD8+CD57+ T cells in acquired aplastic anemia. Genomic DNA acted as the template from which TCR beta VDJ combination and CDR3 sequence profiling were carried out. Via MiXCR, TCRdb re-called the reads, giving one row per CDR3 protein. The sample consists of some 190,000 distinct CDR3 sequences, 54% of them appearing once. Sequencing input: sorted CD4+, CD8+, or CD8+CD57+ T cells (not recorded which) from PBMCs. The source of these receptors is a human donor in good health, serving as a control.

The V and J genes are TRBV7-9 and TRBJ2-1; 11 positions agree with TRBD2. CDR3 length: 13 amino acids. Trimming at V came to 6 bases and at J to 8 bases, leaving 3 bases not matched to a gene. Germline CDR1 reads SEHNR; CDR2 reads FQNEAQ (reference sequence). The CDR3 nucleotides read TGTGCCAGCAGACTAGCGGGGGTCCATGAGCAGTTCTTC. Its translation is CASRLAGVHEQFF.

The chain couples TRBV29-1 to TRBJ1-2; the match to TRBD1 covers 8 bases. V dropped 6 bases and J dropped 7; count of bases not matched to a gene: 19. Germline assignment: CDR1 SQVTM and CDR2 ANQGSEA. The CDR3 has 16 amino acids. CDR3 in DNA: TGCAGCGTGGACCCCTGGACAGGGAGGGGTAGGGGTGGCTACACCTTC. Translation gives CSVDPWTGRGRGGYTF.

At least ten counts were recorded for this clonotype. The rearrangement joins TRBV15 to TRBJ1-3, with a weak D call TRBD1 (6 bases). The CDR3 is made up of 15 amino acids. CDR1 LNHNV and CDR2 YYDKDF come from the germline V gene (reference sequence). Trimming cost V 2 bases and J 1 base, with 9 bases left between them. CDR3 in DNA: TGTGCCACCAGCAGACGGGGGACATCTGGAAACACCATATATTTT. Translation: CATSRRGTSGNTIYF. The full variable domain, completed using reference TRBV15 and TRBJ1-3, is DAMVIQNPRYQVTQFGKPVTLSCSQTLNHNVMYWYQQKSSQAPKLLFHYYDKDFNNEADTPDNFQSRRPNTSFCFLDIRSPGLGDTAMYLCATSRRGTSGNTIYFGEGSWLTVV.

This sequence joins TRBV7-2 and TRBJ1-2; D perhaps matches TRBD1 (5 bases). Trimming shortened V by 1 base and J by 6 bases, and 12 bases separated the two germline ends. Germline V gene lookup returns CDR1 SGHTA and CDR2 FQGNSA. The CDR3 is 14 amino acids. CDR3 sequence (DNA): TGTGCCAGCAGCTTAGAAGGGACCTTACATGGCTACACCTTC. It specifies CASSLEGTLHGYTF.

The chain recombines TRBV18 with TRBJ2-3; D is possibly TRBD1 (6 bases). V lost 4 bases and J lost 2, with 25 bases in between. Germline V gene data show CDR1 as KGHSH and CDR2 as LQKENI. The CDR3 runs to 19 residues. CDR3 nucleotide sequence: TGTGCCAGCTCACGCCTACTAAAGAACCAGGGGTCCCTCACAGATACGCAGTATTTT. This sequence encodes CASSRLLKNQGSLTDTQYF. The variable domain in full, with the rest retrieved from reference TRBV18 and TRBJ2-3, is NAGVMQNPRHLVRRRGQEARLRCSPMKGHSHVYWYRQLPEEGLKFMVYLQKENIIDESGMPKERFSAEFPKEGPSILRIQQVVRGDSAAYFCASSRLLKNQGSLTDTQYFGPGTRLTVL.

About this clonotype: The junction does not match germline at one end; this may be a read error. The genes are TRBV20-1 and TRBJ2-7, with 9 bases fitting TRBD2. Germline V gives CDR1 DFQATT, CDR2 SNEGSKA (reference sequence). The CDR3 contains 14 residues. DNA for the CDR3: TGCAGCGCTAGAGCGCGGGGGGGCTCGTACGAGCAGTACTTC. Translating gives CSARARGGSYEQYF.

This clonotype was seen more than once but under ten times. The chain uses TRBV7-2 and TRBJ1-1, with D perhaps matching TRBD1 (5 bases). Trimming left V 0 bases short and J 4 bases short, with 9 bases between. The germline gives CDR1 SGHTA, CDR2 FQGNSA. This CDR3 contains 14 residues. As DNA, the CDR3 is TGTGCCAGCAGCTTAGCCGGGGGGTTCACTGAAGCTTTCTTT. Residues: CASSLAGGFTEAFF.

V and J are TRBV4-3 and TRBJ2-5, with 8 nucleotides matching TRBD2. J gave up 1 base and V 0 bases, and 7 bases lay outside the gene matches. The length of the CDR3 is 17 residues. Germline CDR1 and CDR2: LGHNA and YSLEER. CDR3 DNA: TGCGCCAGCAGCCAAGAAGGAAGCGGGGGCCTCCAAGAGACCCAGTACTTC. Residues: CASSQEGSGGLQETQYF.

This clonotype showed up many times. The chain couples TRBV20-1 to TRBJ2-5, with D uncertain. The germline V gene has CDR1 DFQATT and CDR2 SNEGSKA (reference sequence). The CDR3 is made up of 11 amino acids. Deletions cut 6 bases from V and 2 bases from J, with 7 bases between. The CDR3 reads CSAAGQETQYF. The CDR3 bases are TGCAGTGCCGCTGGACAAGAGACCCAGTACTTC.

The chain links TRBV4-2 to TRBJ2-7; 11 bases are a match to TRBD2. The CDR3 covers 15 residues. CDR1 is LGHNA, CDR2 YNFKEQ, per germline. Losses at the gene ends were 5 bases for V and 0 bases for J; bases not matched to a gene: 3. CDR3 amino acids: CASSYGLAGSYEQYF. CDR3 DNA sequence: TGTGCCAGCAGCTACGGACTAGCGGGCTCCTACGAGCAGTACTTC.

This clonotype occurred many times. The chain joins TRBV2 to TRBJ2-1, with a weak D call TRBD1 (6 bases). Trimming pared 4 bases from V and 6 bases from J, leaving 22 bases between. The CDR3 extends over 17 amino acids. Germline loops: CDR1 SNHLY, CDR2 FYNNEI. This CDR3 reads CASSGLLGQGSGNEQFF. The CDR3 DNA is TGTGCCAGCAGTGGCCTGCTTGGGCAGGGGTCGGGCAATGAGCAGTTCTTC.

This clonotype has at least ten counts. The chain combines TRBV19 with TRBJ2-7; D unresolved. V gave up 4 bases and J gave up 0 bases, with 13 bases separating them. The V gene's germline CDR1 is LNHDA and CDR2 SQIVND (reference sequence). This CDR3 region has 15 residues. DNA of the CDR3: TGTGCCAGTAGTACCCCTGGGGTTGACTCCTACGAGCAGTACTTC. The encoded protein is CASSTPGVDSYEQYF. Variable domain in full (rest from reference TRBV19 and TRBJ2-7): DGGITQSPKYLFRKEGQNVTLSCEQNLNHDAMYWYRQDPGQGLRLIYYSQIVNDFQKGDIAEGYSVSREKKESFPLTVTSAQKNPTAFYLCASSTPGVDSYEQYFGPGTRLTVT.

J is TRBJ1-6 and V is TRBV9; 9 nucleotides line up with TRBD1. Germline lookup yields CDR1 SGDLS and CDR2 YYNGEE. The V segment lost 2 bases and the J segment 13 bases; nucleotides outside the gene matches: 13. The CDR3 loop spans 16 amino acids. The CDR3 DNA reads TGTGCCAGCAGCGTTCGACAGGGGGTTCGGGGAGATCCCCTCCACTTT. Its translation: CASSVRQGVRGDPLHF.

Concerning this clonotype itself: Being one base from a much bigger clone, this may be a read error. This chain joins TRBV12-3 or TRBV12-4 and TRBJ1-3; D not resolved. This CDR3 spans 15 amino acids. The CDR3 is CASSLGRSSRNTIYF. CDR3 nucleotides: TGTGCCAGCAGTTTAGGCAGAAGCTCTAGAAACACCATATATTTT.

The chain is built from TRBV10-3 and TRBJ2-3, with 10 bases identical to TRBD1. V trimming: 6 bases; J trimming: 6 bases; junction bases outside the gene matches: 9. This CDR3 spans 15 amino acids. Germline V gene sequence: CDR1 ENHRY, CDR2 SYGVKD. The CDR3 spells CAIRGGQGNTDTQYF. In nucleotides, the CDR3 is TGTGCCATCAGGGGGGGACAGGGGAACACTGATACGCAGTATTTT.

This clonotype was picked up one time. The conserved phenylalanine or tryptophan normally closing the CDR3 is absent here, so this likely arose from a read error. Because the CDR3's place on the DNA is in doubt, the DNA is left out and the CDR3 is given as listed by TCRdb. The chain employs TRBV7-2 and TRBJ2-5. 8 amino acids form the CDR3, both terminal residues included. Germline lookup yields CDR1 SGHTA and CDR2 FQGNSA. CDR3 protein: CASSFYLS.

As to this clonotype: At one end, the junction sequence differs from germline, possibly due to a read error. The genes are TRBV6-6 and TRBJ1-3, with a weak D call TRBD1 (5 bases). The germline V gene has CDR1 MNHNY and CDR2 SVGAGI (reference sequence). The CDR3 has 15 residues. This CDR3 is CASSYSTGPGNTICF. CDR3 bases: TGTGCCAGCAGTTACTCCACGGGGCCAGGAAACACCATATGTTTT.

This clonotype was observed at least ten times. The chain couples TRBV20-1 to TRBJ2-5; tentative D call: TRBD2 (6 bases). V lost 6 bases to trimming and J lost 1 base, with 9 bases between them. CDR3 length: 12 residues. Per germline, CDR1 DFQATT and CDR2 SNEGSKA (reference sequence). The CDR3 spells CSAWGVQETQYF. CDR3 DNA sequence: TGCAGTGCGTGGGGGGTCCAAGAGACCCAGTACTTC.

The chain couples TRBV7-9 to TRBJ1-4; TRBD1 matches 8 bases. CDR3 length: 16 amino acids. V lost 3 bases and J lost 5; bases outside the gene matches: 8. CDR1 is SEHNR, CDR2 FQNEAQ, per germline (reference sequence). The CDR3 bases are TGTGCCAGCAGCTTGGACAGGGCACTCTACAATGAAAAACTGTTTTTT. This encodes CASSLDRALYNEKLFF.

The CDR3 DNA reads TGCAGTGCTGTTGGAGTACAGGACTCCTACGAGCAGTACTTC. Translation gives CSAVGVQDSYEQYF. The chain employs TRBV20-1 and TRBJ2-7, with a possible D match to TRBD1 (5 bases). The CDR3 is 14 amino acids. Trimming stripped 5 bases from V and 0 bases from J, with 14 bases between. Germline CDR1 DFQATT, CDR2 SNEGSKA (reference sequence).

This clonotype was counted many times. This chain uses TRBV20-1 with TRBJ1-4; the D is unclear. Germline-derived CDR1 and CDR2 are DFQATT and SNEGSKA (reference sequence). This CDR3 has 14 residues. The ends were cut back, 6 bases at V and 4 bases at J, with 15 bases in the middle. The CDR3 sequence is CSASRPGNNEKLFF. The CDR3, as DNA: TGCAGTGCCTCCCGACCCGGTAATAATGAAAAACTGTTTTTT.